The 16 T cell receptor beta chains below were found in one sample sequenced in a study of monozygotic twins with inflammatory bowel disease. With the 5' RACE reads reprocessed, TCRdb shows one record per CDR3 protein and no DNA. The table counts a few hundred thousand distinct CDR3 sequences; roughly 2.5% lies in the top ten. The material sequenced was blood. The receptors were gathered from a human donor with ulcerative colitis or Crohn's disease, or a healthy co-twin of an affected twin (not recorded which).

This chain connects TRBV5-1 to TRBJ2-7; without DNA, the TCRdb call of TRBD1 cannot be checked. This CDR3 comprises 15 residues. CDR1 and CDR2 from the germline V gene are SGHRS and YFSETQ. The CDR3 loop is CASSLGGVLIAEQYF.

The CDR3 loop is CASSLWDRASYEQYF. The chain has TRBV4-2 and TRBJ2-7; TCRdb designates TRBD1, a call that cannot be tested without DNA. The CDR3 is 15 residues long. Germline CDR1 LGHNA, CDR2 YNFKEQ.

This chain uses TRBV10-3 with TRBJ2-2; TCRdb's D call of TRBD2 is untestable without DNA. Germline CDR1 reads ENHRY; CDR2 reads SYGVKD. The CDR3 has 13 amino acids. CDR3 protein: CAIGREFTGELFF.

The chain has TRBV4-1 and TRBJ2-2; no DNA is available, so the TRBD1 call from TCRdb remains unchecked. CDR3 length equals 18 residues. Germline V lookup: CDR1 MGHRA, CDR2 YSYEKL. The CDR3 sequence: CASSQQPQGVIFPGELFF.

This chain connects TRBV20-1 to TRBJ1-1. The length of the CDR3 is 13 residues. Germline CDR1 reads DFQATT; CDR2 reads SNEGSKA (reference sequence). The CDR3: CSAVGPPPTEAFF.

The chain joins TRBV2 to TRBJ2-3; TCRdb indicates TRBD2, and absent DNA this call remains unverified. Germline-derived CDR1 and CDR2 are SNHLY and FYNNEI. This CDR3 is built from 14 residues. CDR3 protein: CASQLAGSTDTQYF.

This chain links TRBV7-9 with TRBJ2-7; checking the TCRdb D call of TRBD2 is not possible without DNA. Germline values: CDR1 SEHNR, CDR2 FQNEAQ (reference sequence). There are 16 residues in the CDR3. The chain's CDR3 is CASSLSLGLAVYEQYF. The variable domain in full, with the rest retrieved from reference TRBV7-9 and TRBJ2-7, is DTGVSQNPRHKITKRGQNVTFRCDPISEHNRLYWYRQTLGQGPEFLTYFQNEAQLEKSRLLSDRFSAERPKGSFSTLEIQRTEQGDSAMYLCASSLSLGLAVYEQYFGPGTRLTVT.

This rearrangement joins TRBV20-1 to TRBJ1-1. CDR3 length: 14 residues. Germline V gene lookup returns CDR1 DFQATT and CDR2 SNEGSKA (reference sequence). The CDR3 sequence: CSARVGGGTTEAFF.

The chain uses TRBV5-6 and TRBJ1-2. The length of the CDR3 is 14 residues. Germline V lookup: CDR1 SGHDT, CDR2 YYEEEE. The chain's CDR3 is CASSQSTWRRGYTF. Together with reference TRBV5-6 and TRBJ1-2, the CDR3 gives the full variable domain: DAGVTQSPTHLIKTRGQQVTLRCSPKSGHDTVSWYQQALGQGPQFIFQYYEEEERQRGNFPDRFSGHQFPNYSSELNVNALLLGDSALYLCASSQSTWRRGYTFGSGTRLTVV.

CDR3 amino acids: CASSFGLLGRDQPQHF. The chain is built from TRBV5-6 and TRBJ1-5. Germline V gives CDR1 SGHDT, CDR2 YYEEEE. The CDR3 length is 16 residues.

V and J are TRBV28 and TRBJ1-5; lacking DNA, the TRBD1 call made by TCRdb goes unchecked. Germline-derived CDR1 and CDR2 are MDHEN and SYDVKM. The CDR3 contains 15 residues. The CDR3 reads CASTPGGASNQPQHF. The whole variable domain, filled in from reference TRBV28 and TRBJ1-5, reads DVKVTQSSRYLVKRTGEKVFLECVQDMDHENMFWYRQDPGLGLRLIYFSYDVKMKEKGDIPEGYSVSREKKERFSLILESASTNQTSMYLCASTPGGASNQPQHFGDGTRLSIL.

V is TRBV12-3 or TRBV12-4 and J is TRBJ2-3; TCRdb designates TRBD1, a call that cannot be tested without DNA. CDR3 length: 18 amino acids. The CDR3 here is CASSSPSVSVGGPYTQYF.

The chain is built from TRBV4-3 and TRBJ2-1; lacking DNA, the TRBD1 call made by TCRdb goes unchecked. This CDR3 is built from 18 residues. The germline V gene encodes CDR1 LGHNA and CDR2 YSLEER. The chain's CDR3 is CASSQEVGQGAYYNEQFF.

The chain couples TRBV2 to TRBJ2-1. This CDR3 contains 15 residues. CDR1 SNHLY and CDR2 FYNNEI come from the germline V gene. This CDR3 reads CASRPDPSSYNEQFF.

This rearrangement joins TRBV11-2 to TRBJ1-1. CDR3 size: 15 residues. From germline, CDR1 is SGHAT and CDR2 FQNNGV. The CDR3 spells CASSLEGGVATEAFF.

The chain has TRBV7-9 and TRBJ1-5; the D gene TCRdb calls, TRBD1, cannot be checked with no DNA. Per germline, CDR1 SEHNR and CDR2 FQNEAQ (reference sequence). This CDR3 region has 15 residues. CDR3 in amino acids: CASSLSGGRGQPQHF.